The T cell receptor beta chain described here comes from a study of blood T cell repertoires in COVID-19. Libraries were prepared by immunoSEQ multiplex PCR; TCRdb keeps only in-frame clonotypes and omits some of them. The data show some 250,000 clones, about nine tenths seen once. This CDR3 is 14 amino acids long. The V gene lost 0 bases and the J gene lost 3 bases, with 7 bases spanning the gap. In germline, CDR1 is SGHNT, CDR2 YYREEE (reference sequence). All enrollees were about 18 to 95 years old and from under 25 US areas. The source material was PBMCs or T cells enriched from blood (not recorded which). J is TRBJ1-3 and V is TRBV5-4, with D unresolved. This TCR was sampled from a woman aged 30 to 39 with acute COVID-19. CDR3 in DNA: TGTGCCAGCAGCTTGGGGGGAGTTGGAAACACCATATATTTT. The encoded protein is CASSLGGVGNTIYF. The full variable domain, with the rest looked up from reference TRBV5-4 and TRBJ1-3, is ETGVTQSPTHLIKTRGQQVTLRCSSQSGHNTVSWYQQALGQGPQFIFQYYREEENGRGNFPPRFSGLQFPNYSSELNVNALELDDSALYLCASSLGGVGNTIYFGEGSWLTVV.